This entry is about one TCR beta chain. Its antigen is as yet unknown. Treatment defined: about 20 received Ad26.COV2.S at low or high dose, single or two shots; 5 received placebo; per-sample allocation not given. It was on day 63 after the first vaccine or placebo injection that samples were taken. The shot given was an Ad26 vector that makes Wuhan-strain SARS-CoV-2 spike. This sample was taken from a study of Ad26.COV2.S vaccination and SARS-CoV-2 variants. Study-level information: Ad26.COV2.S shots went into the muscle once or twice, 56 days apart.

Germline V CDR1 and CDR2: SEHNR, FQNEAQ (reference sequence). The CDR3 spans 15 residues. V was clipped by 7 bases and J by 7 bases, with 19 bases between them. Study observations and caveats: Breadth of non-spike TCRs did not differ between vaccinees and placebo recipients. Vaccinees reportedly had broad spike-specific CD8+ and CD4+ T cell responses.

Repertoires were generated with immunoSEQ multiplex PCR, while TCRdb's copy carries only in-frame clones and drops some. The sample contains hundreds of thousands of clones, approximately 88% of which appear only once. This sequence originates from a person aged 18-65 years who received the Ad26.COV2.S COVID-19 vaccine or a placebo. Sequences were derived from peripheral blood, sampled in a trial of Ad26.COV2.S vaccine versus placebo. V gene TRBV7-9 combines with J gene TRBJ2-2; no definite D call. CDR3 residues: CASTYRLPAIGELFF. Here the CDR3 DNA reads TGTGCCAGCACCTATCGCCTCCCCGCCATCGGGGAGCTGTTTTTT.